The clone carrying this TCR beta chain was found many times. Its antigen is unknown. These data come from a study of molecular identifiers for immune sequencing clone quantification. Background on the study: Split five ways in replicates, RNA from approximately 20,000 or 100,000 naive CD8 cells had four portions sequenced.

Study-wide results and caveats: Whereas naive cells kept under 1% of molecules in clones above 20 RNA copies, such clones held over 99% in effectors.

Trimming took 0 bases from V and 9 from J, leaving 9 bases between them. Germline V gives CDR1 SEHNR, CDR2 FQNEAQ (reference sequence). The CDR3 consists of 13 residues. Preparation methods for the bulk TCR libraries were those previously described, with listed TCR primers. TCRdb passed the PCR reads through MiXCR, listing each CDR3 protein once. The table shows hundreds of thousands of distinct CDR3 sequences, with about a fifth occurring only once. Researchers sorted naive CD8 T cells as cells that were CD8+CD4-CCR7+CD45RA+. Sequencing was performed on naive CD8+ T cells from blood, with Jurkat cell RNA spiked in. As for subset: FACS-sorted CD8+CD4-CCR7+CD45RA+ naive T cells. V usage is TRBV7-9 and J usage is TRBJ2-4, with D uncertain. The sequence was obtained from a human donor in good health. Some libraries in this study had Jurkat cell RNA spiked in. The CDR3 DNA is TGTGCCAGCAGCTTAGCGGCGGCGGCCATTCAGTACTTC. Translated, it gives CASSLAAAAIQYF.